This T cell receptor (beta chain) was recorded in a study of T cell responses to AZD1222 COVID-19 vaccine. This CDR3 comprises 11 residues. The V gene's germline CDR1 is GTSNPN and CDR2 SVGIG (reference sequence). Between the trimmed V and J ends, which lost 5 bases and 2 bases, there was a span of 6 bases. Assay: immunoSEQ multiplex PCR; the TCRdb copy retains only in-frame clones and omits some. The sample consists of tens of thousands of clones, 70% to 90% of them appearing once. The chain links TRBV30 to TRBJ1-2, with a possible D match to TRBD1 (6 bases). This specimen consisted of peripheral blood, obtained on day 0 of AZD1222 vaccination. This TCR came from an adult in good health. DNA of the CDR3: TGTGCCTGGGACAGGAACTATGGCTACACCTTC. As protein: CAWDRNYGYTF.